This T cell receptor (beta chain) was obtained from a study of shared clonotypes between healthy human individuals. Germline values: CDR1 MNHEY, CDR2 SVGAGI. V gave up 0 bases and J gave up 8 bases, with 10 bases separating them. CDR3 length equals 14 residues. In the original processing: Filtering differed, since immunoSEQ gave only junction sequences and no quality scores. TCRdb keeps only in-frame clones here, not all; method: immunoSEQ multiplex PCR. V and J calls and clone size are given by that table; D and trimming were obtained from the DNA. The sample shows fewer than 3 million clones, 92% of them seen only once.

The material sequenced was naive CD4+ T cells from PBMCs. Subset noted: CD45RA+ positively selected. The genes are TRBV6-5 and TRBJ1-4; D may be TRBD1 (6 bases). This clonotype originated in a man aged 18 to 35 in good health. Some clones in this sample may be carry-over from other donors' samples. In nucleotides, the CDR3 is TGTGCCAGCAGTTACTCGAGGGGGGGCGAAAAACTGTTTTTT. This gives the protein CASSYSRGGEKLFF.